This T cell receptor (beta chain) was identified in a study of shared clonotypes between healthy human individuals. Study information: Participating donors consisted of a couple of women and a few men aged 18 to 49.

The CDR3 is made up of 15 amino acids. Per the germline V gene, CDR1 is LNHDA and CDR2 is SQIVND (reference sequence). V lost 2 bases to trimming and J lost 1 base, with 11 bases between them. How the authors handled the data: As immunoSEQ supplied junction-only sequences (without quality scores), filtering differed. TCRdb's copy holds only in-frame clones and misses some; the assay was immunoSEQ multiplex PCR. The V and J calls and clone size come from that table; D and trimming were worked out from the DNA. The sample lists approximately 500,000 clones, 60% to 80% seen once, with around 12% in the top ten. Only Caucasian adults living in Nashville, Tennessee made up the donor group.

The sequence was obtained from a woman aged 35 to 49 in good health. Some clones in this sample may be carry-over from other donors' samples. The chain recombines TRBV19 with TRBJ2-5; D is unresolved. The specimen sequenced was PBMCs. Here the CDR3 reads CASSISSGPQETQYF. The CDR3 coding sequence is TGTGCCAGTAGTATATCCTCTGGCCCCCAAGAGACCCAGTACTTC.